The 14 T cell receptor beta chains reported below all come from one sample, sequenced in a study of T-cell reconstitution after alpha-beta-depleted transplantation in children. Preparation of the TCRbeta library involved a method that used unique molecular identifiers. TCRdb analysed the PCR reads with MiXCR anew, one entry per CDR3 protein. Among 84,000 or so distinct CDR3 sequences listed, around 16% were seen once. The starting material was PBMCs, mostly from graft donor cells, obtained 180 days after TCRalphabeta/CD19-depleted stem cell transplant. The receptors were gathered from a male patient aged 2-10 years who had a stem cell transplant for acute lymphoblastic leukemia, so the T cells may come from the graft donor.

This clonotype has just a few counts. The V gene is TRBV6-1, the J gene TRBJ1-1, with 10 bases aligning to TRBD1. Trimming cost V 6 bases and J 5 bases; bases outside gene matches: 12. CDR3 length: 16 amino acids. The V gene's germline CDR1 is MNHNS and CDR2 SASEGT. CDR3: CASSLSGTGDGTEAFF. As DNA, the CDR3 is TGTGCCAGCAGCCTGTCCGGGACAGGGGATGGTACTGAAGCTTTCTTT.

J is TRBJ1-1 and V is TRBV29-1; D is ambiguous. This CDR3 is built from 12 residues. V gave up 2 bases and J gave up 11 bases, with 15 bases separating them. Germline V gene lookup returns CDR1 SQVTM and CDR2 ANQGSEA. CDR3 DNA sequence: TGCAGCGTTGAAAAACGCGGTGTGGAGGCTTTCTTT. Translated: CSVEKRGVEAFF.

The chain has TRBV12-5 and TRBJ2-3, with a tentative D call TRBD2 (6 bases). Per germline, CDR1 LGHNT and CDR2 FRNRAP. The CDR3 loop spans 16 amino acids. V was clipped by 7 bases and J by 2 bases, with 19 bases between them. The CDR3 loop is CASAPPGEAPTDTQYF. The DNA of the CDR3 is TGTGCTAGTGCCCCACCCGGGGAGGCCCCCACAGATACGCAGTATTTT.

This clonotype was counted a single time. The genes are TRBV20-1 and TRBJ2-7; a weak D match, TRBD1 (6 bases). V was clipped by 3 bases and J by 0 bases, with 12 bases between them. Per germline, CDR1 DFQATT and CDR2 SNEGSKA (reference sequence). The CDR3 is 14 amino acids. The chain's CDR3 is CSASPTGISYEQYF. In DNA, the CDR3 is TGCAGTGCTAGCCCGACAGGCATCTCCTACGAGCAGTACTTC.

V and J are TRBV18 and TRBJ1-5; tentatively, D is TRBD1 (5 bases). V was trimmed by 0 bases and J by 2 bases, leaving 8 bases between them. Per germline, CDR1 KGHSH and CDR2 LQKENI. This CDR3 is 15 amino acids long. For the CDR3, the DNA is TGTGCCAGCTCACCACCAGGGGACCGCAATCAGCCCCAGCATTTT. This gives the protein CASSPPGDRNQPQHF.

This clonotype was seen only a few times. This chain joins TRBV12-3 or TRBV12-4 and TRBJ2-1, with 9 bases that match TRBD1. V gave up 6 bases and J gave up 9 bases; unmatched junction bases: 9. CDR3 length: 14 residues. CDR3 coding DNA: TGTGCCAGCAGACGGGACAGGGTCTCGGGTGAGCAGTTCTTC. Its translation is CASRRDRVSGEQFF.

This clonotype turned up a few times. The chain links TRBV7-2 to TRBJ2-5, with D perhaps TRBD1 or TRBD2 (5 bases each). The CDR3 loop spans 16 amino acids. The V end lost 5 bases, the J end lost 1 base, and 17 bases lay between the germline ends. Germline CDR1 SGHTA, CDR2 FQGNSA. CDR3 region: CASSRGATALQETQYF. Here the CDR3 DNA reads TGTGCCAGCAGCCGAGGGGCAACAGCCCTCCAAGAGACCCAGTACTTC.

This clonotype was detected a few times. This chain connects TRBV2 to TRBJ1-1, with D maybe TRBD1 (6 bases). The CDR3 consists of 14 residues. Germline lookup yields CDR1 SNHLY and CDR2 FYNNEI. V dropped 6 bases and J dropped 0 bases, with 11 bases sitting between them. The chain's CDR3 is CASRKGDLNTEAFF. The CDR3 coding sequence is TGTGCCAGCAGGAAGGGGGATTTGAACACTGAAGCTTTCTTT.

The chain has TRBV5-1 and TRBJ1-2; D ambiguous. V dropped 1 base and J dropped 2 bases, with 9 bases sitting between them. The CDR3 extends over 14 amino acids. Germline assignment: CDR1 SGHRS and CDR2 YFSETQ. Here the CDR3 reads CASSLWSQNYGYTF. CDR3 bases: TGCGCCAGCAGCTTGTGGTCACAGAACTATGGCTACACCTTC.

This clonotype was seen a few times. V and J are TRBV5-1 and TRBJ2-7; 10 bases agree with TRBD2. Germline assignment: CDR1 SGHRS and CDR2 YFSETQ. After removal of 2 bases from V and 0 bases from J, the junction contained 8 bases not matched to a gene. This CDR3 has 17 residues. The CDR3 sequence: CASSFSGGRISSYEQYF. CDR3 in DNA: TGCGCCAGCAGCTTTAGCGGGGGGCGAATTAGCTCCTACGAGCAGTACTTC.

In its sample, this clonotype was seen a few times. The chain couples TRBV5-1 to TRBJ1-1; D gene ambiguous. This CDR3 region has 15 residues. CDR1 and CDR2 from the germline V gene are SGHRS and YFSETQ. With 1 base removed from V and 1 base from J, the gap between germline ends came to 11 bases. CDR3 in amino acids: CASSLLSGANTEAFF. CDR3 bases: TGCGCCAGCAGCTTGCTCTCAGGAGCGAACACTGAAGCTTTCTTT.

There are a few counts of this clonotype. The genes are TRBV5-1 and TRBJ2-7, with 7 bases identical to TRBD2. CDR3 length: 15 amino acids. V shed 0 bases and J 3 bases; nucleotides not matched to a gene: 6. CDR1 and CDR2 (germline): SGHRS, YFSETQ. In DNA form, the CDR3 reads TGCGCCAGCAGCTTGGGCGGGGGAAACGGCTACGAGCAGTACTTC. It translates to CASSLGGGNGYEQYF.

This clonotype was counted only a few times. This chain uses TRBV18 with TRBJ1-6; 7 bases match TRBD1. The V segment lost 2 bases and the J segment 8 bases; nucleotides outside the gene matches: 6. This CDR3 has 15 amino acids. Germline CDR1 is KGHSH and CDR2 is LQKENI. The CDR3 is CASSPWWQGDSPLHF. CDR3 nucleotide sequence: TGTGCCAGCTCACCATGGTGGCAGGGGGATTCACCCCTCCACTTT.

The CDR3 loop reads CASSQGGQKLFF. CDR3 in DNA: TGTGCCAGCAGCCAAGGGGGCCAAAAACTGTTTTTT. The gene calls are TRBV14 and TRBJ1-4, with D perhaps TRBD1 (5 bases). CDR1 and CDR2 (germline): SGHDN, FVKESK. The CDR3 is 12 amino acids. Trimming removed 1 base at V and 9 bases at J, with 6 bases between. Using reference TRBV14 and TRBJ1-4 for the parts outside the CDR3, the full variable domain is EAGVTQFPSHSVIEKGQTVTLRCDPISGHDNLYWYRRVMGKEIKFLLHFVKESKQDESGMPNNRFLAERTGGTYSTLKVQPAELEDSGVYFCASSQGGQKLFFGSGTQLSVL.